This T cell receptor beta chain was obtained from a study of cytomegalovirus exposure and HLA in healthy donors. V was shortened by 7 bases and J by 6 bases, with 22 bases between the two germline ends. The V gene's germline CDR1 is MNHNY and CDR2 SVGAGI (reference sequence). The CDR3 runs 16 residues. The PCR had 60 Vbeta and 13 Jbeta primers. Data came from immunoSEQ multiplex PCR; TCRdb stores just in-frame clones and leaves some out. The sample carries about 120,000 clones, more than 60% recorded once. Study results and caveats: Looking again later, the authors saw that most CMV-associated TCR beta chains seemed HLA-restricted. Among the CMV-associated chains, a few were confirmed in vitro as specific for CMV antigens.

As for this clone: Its antigen is unidentified.

The origin of this receptor is a man aged 35 to 55 in good health and CMV-seropositive. The sequencing input was PBMCs. The V gene is TRBV6-6, the J gene TRBJ1-5; possibly TRBD1 for D (5 bases). The CDR3 spells CASKAGGSGVGQPQHF. CDR3 coding DNA: TGTGCCAGCAAAGCCGGCGGGTCGGGGGTGGGTCAGCCCCAGCATTTT.